This T cell receptor beta chain appears in the sequencing data of a study of cytomegalovirus exposure and HLA in healthy donors. Trimming stripped 4 bases from V and 6 bases from J, with 11 bases between. This CDR3 spans 14 amino acids. From germline, CDR1 is SGDLS and CDR2 YYNGEE. The PCR ran on 60 Vbeta and 13 Jbeta primers. Measured with immunoSEQ multiplex PCR; TCRdb has only the in-frame clones, and not every one. The listing records 60,000 to 100,000 clones. V and J are TRBV9 and TRBJ1-6; possibly TRBD1 for D (5 bases). The sequenced sample consisted of PBMCs. The sequence was obtained from a man aged 25 to 40 in good health and CMV-seronegative. The CDR3 here is CASSLGQINSPLHF. CDR3 nucleotide sequence: TGTGCCAGCAGCCTCGGACAAATTAATTCACCCCTCCACTTT.